This passage covers 14 T cell receptor beta chains from one sample sequenced in a study of cytomegalovirus exposure and HLA in healthy donors. Researchers ran the PCR with 60 Vbeta and 13 Jbeta primers. Assay: immunoSEQ multiplex PCR; the TCRdb copy retains only in-frame clones and omits some. This table has 150,000 to 200,000 clones, roughly four fifths appearing once. The sequencing input was PBMCs. The receptors originated from a man over 45 in good health and CMV-seronegative.

Details on this clone: One junction end disagrees with the germline gene, perhaps due to a read error. The V and J genes are TRBV7-9 and TRBJ1-5; the match to TRBD1 covers 9 bases. CDR3 length: 14 residues. Germline-derived CDR1 and CDR2 are SEHNR and FQNEAQ (reference sequence). The CDR3 region has the DNA TGTTCCAGCAGCTTAGGGACAGGGCATCAGCCCCAGCATTTT. Protein sequence: CSSSLGTGHQPQHF.

The genes are TRBV10-3 and TRBJ2-7; a weak D match, TRBD1 (6 bases). Germline CDR1 reads ENHRY; CDR2 reads SYGVKD. There are 13 residues in the CDR3. V lost 5 bases to trimming and J lost 6 bases, with 14 bases between them. The CDR3 here is CAISYYRASEQYF. CDR3 nucleotides: TGTGCCATCAGTTACTACAGGGCCTCCGAGCAGTACTTC.

The rearrangement links TRBV7-3 to TRBJ2-5; D is perhaps TRBD1 (5 bases). The CDR3 is 15 residues long. Germline V gives CDR1 SGHTA, CDR2 FQGTGA. Trimming stripped 2 bases from V and 2 bases from J, with 12 bases between. In DNA form, the CDR3 reads TGTGCCAGCAGCTTACTGGGGCAGGGACAAGAGACCCAGTACTTC. This translates into CASSLLGQGQETQYF.

The chain uses TRBV7-2 and TRBJ1-5; D might be TRBD1 (6 bases). This CDR3 comprises 16 residues. Trimming took off 1 base at V and 0 bases at J, with 10 bases between the two ends. CDR1 and CDR2 (germline): SGHTA, FQGNSA. CDR3 DNA: TGTGCCAGCAGCTTAGGGACAGAGTATAGCAATCAGCCCCAGCATTTT. Amino acid sequence: CASSLGTEYSNQPQHF.

This chain uses TRBV5-1 with TRBJ2-2; D might be TRBD2 (5 bases). The CDR3 loop spans 15 amino acids. Trimming shortened V by 5 bases and J by 1 base, and 12 bases separated the two germline ends. Germline V gene lookup returns CDR1 SGHRS and CDR2 YFSETQ. The CDR3 is CASREDPWNTGELFF. The CDR3 nucleotides read TGCGCCAGCAGGGAGGACCCCTGGAACACCGGGGAGCTGTTTTTT. Full variable domain (missing parts from reference TRBV5-1 and TRBJ2-2): KAGVTQTPRYLIKTRGQQVTLSCSPISGHRSVSWYQQTPGQGLQFLFEYFSETQRNKGNFPGRFSGRQFSNSRSEMNVSTLELGDSALYLCASREDPWNTGELFFGEGSRLTVL.

This clone was counted once. V gene TRBV4-1 combines with J gene TRBJ2-3; D remains unclear. CDR1 MGHRA and CDR2 YSYEKL come from the germline V gene. The CDR3 runs 16 residues. With 1 base removed from V and 6 bases from J, the gap between germline ends came to 17 bases. The CDR3 protein is CASSQVPGQISDTQYF. CDR3 DNA sequence: TGCGCCAGCAGCCAAGTCCCAGGCCAGATCTCGGATACGCAGTATTTT.

CDR3 in amino acids: CASGRGGPYGEQFF. The DNA for the CDR3 is TGTGCCAGCGGGAGGGGAGGGCCATATGGTGAGCAGTTCTTC. The J gene is TRBJ2-1, the V gene TRBV5-5, with TRBD2 matching 7 bases. Trimming cost V 7 bases and J 9 bases; bases outside gene matches: 13. The CDR3 contains 14 residues. Germline-derived CDR1 and CDR2 are SGHKS and YYEKEE (reference sequence).

The V call is TRBV20-1, the J call TRBJ1-1; the D gene is possibly TRBD1 (5 bases). Germline V gives CDR1 DFQATT, CDR2 SNEGSKA (reference sequence). V shed 5 bases and J shed 6 bases, with 10 bases lying between them. The length of the CDR3 is 11 residues. DNA of the CDR3: TGCAGTGCTTCCAGACAGCCTGAAGCTTTCTTT. Amino acid sequence: CSASRQPEAFF.

The count of this clone is one. This chain links TRBV6-6 with TRBJ1-3; no clear D. V was clipped by 4 bases and J by 6 bases, with 7 bases between them. Per germline, CDR1 MNHNY and CDR2 SVGAGI (reference sequence). The CDR3 length is 12 residues. The CDR3 DNA reads as TGTGCCAGCAGTTCCTCACAAAACACCATATATTTT. Its protein is CASSSSQNTIYF.

J is TRBJ2-3 and V is TRBV29-1; D gene ambiguous. Germline-derived CDR1 and CDR2 are SQVTM and ANQGSEA. This CDR3 is built from 14 residues. Deletions cut 4 bases from V and 4 bases from J, with 15 bases between. The CDR3 DNA sequence: TGCAGCGTTGTGGAAAGGCGGTCAGCAGATACGCAGTATTTT. Amino acid sequence: CSVVERRSADTQYF.

Concerning this clone itself: Compared with germline, one end of the junction differs, possibly owing to a read error. CDR3 loop: CSSSVYRDWNTGELFF. The CDR3, as DNA: TGTTCCAGCAGCGTATACCGGGACTGGAACACCGGGGAGCTGTTTTTT. The chain combines TRBV7-9 with TRBJ2-2, with a tentative D call TRBD2 (6 bases). The CDR3 has 16 amino acids. Germline CDR1 is SEHNR and CDR2 is FQNEAQ (reference sequence).

The chain combines TRBV5-8 with TRBJ1-2; D might be TRBD1 (6 bases). Germline-derived CDR1 and CDR2 are SGHTS and YDEGEE. The CDR3 contains 13 residues. Trimming cost V 6 bases and J 4 bases, with 13 bases left between them. The CDR3 loop reads CASTLRGPYGYTF. For the CDR3, the DNA is TGTGCCAGCACCCTCAGGGGCCCCTATGGCTACACCTTC.

This chain joins TRBV2 and TRBJ2-1; 11 bases fit TRBD2. Germline CDR1 SNHLY, CDR2 FYNNEI. The CDR3 totals 15 residues. V was pared by 6 bases and J by 7 bases, with 8 bases of the junction left unmatched. The CDR3 coding sequence is TGTGCCAGCAGCATAATAGCGGGGGGGAGTAATGAGCAGTTCTTC. It specifies CASSIIAGGSNEQFF.

The chain couples TRBV2 to TRBJ2-7; D is undetermined. Trimming stripped 11 bases from V and 1 base from J, with 15 bases between. From germline, CDR1 is SNHLY and CDR2 FYNNEI. This CDR3 contains 13 residues. The CDR3 sequence is CAGALESSYEQYF. CDR3 nucleotide sequence: TGTGCCGGAGCCCTCGAAAGTTCCTACGAGCAGTACTTC.